Many counts were recorded for the clone carrying this T cell receptor beta chain. The target antigen is unknown. Breast cancer patients provided tissue from their axillary draining lymph nodes. TCRdb recomputed calls from the multiplex PCR reads with MiXCR, one row per CDR3 protein. The sample holds about 230,000 distinct CDR3 sequences, approximately 29% seen once. This entry comes from a study of breast tumors, draining lymph nodes, adjacent tissues. Germline CDR1 GTSNPN, CDR2 SVGIG (reference sequence). The V and J ends lost 3 bases and 3 bases respectively, with 3 bases between them. There are 11 residues in the CDR3. Study-wide results and caveats: Most tumor T cells seemingly derive from lymph node, then expand in tumor. Compared with basal-like, luminal-like tumors shared significantly more repertoire with nontumor tissue. Tumors had less TCR diversity than lymph nodes, more than nontumor tissue.

This TCR derives from a female donor with breast cancer. Some clones in this sample may be carry-over from other donors' samples. The sample consisted of axillary lymph node tissue. The V gene is TRBV30, the J gene TRBJ2-1; D remains unclear. The chain's CDR3 is CAWRDYNEQFF. The CDR3 nucleotides read TGTGCCTGGAGGGACTACAATGAGCAGTTCTTC.